This T cell receptor beta chain was observed in a study of blood T cell repertoires in COVID-19. About the research overall: Collection of acute and convalescent COVID-19 samples took place in the United States, Italy and Spain. PBMCs, B-cell-depleted T cells, or T cells provided the cDNA or gDNA that made up the material.

Study processing details: Amplifying reference gene primers gave estimates of nucleated cell counts. Some clones are missing from TCRdb's copy, which holds only in-frame ones; the method was immunoSEQ multiplex PCR. V, J and clone size derive from that table, while D and trimming were established from the DNA sequence. The table records more than 9,500 clones, 55% to 85% of them present only once. V trimming: 0 bases; J trimming: 7 bases; junction bases outside the gene matches: 9. CDR3 length equals 18 residues. Germline V gene sequence: CDR1 SGHTA, CDR2 FQGNSA. The Seattle patients, enrolled during active infection, were followed longitudinally.

The receptor was isolated from a man aged 55 to 70 with COVID-19, enrolled during active disease. Sequencing was performed on peripheral blood. The chain recombines TRBV7-2 with TRBJ2-2; 12 positions match TRBD2. The CDR3 protein is CASSLAILAGGLHGELFF. The CDR3 region has the DNA TGTGCCAGCAGCTTAGCGATCCTAGCGGGGGGGCTTCACGGGGAGCTGTTTTTT.